What follows are 18 T cell receptor beta chains derived from one specimen sequenced in a study of T cell repertoires in cytomegalovirus infection. These receptors lack a known antigen. MiXCR, applied by TCRdb to the reads, yields one record per CDR3 protein. The sample holds around 900,000 distinct CDR3 sequences; roughly 31% are singletons and the top ten take around 15%. Here the sequenced sample was cultured CD8+ T cells from PBMCs, taken from culture after CMV antigen stimulation. Every receptor here comes from a human donor in good health (CMV status not recorded). Some clones in this sample may be carry-over from other donors' samples.

The rearrangement joins TRBV4-1 to TRBJ2-7; 9 nucleotides agree with TRBD1. Per germline, CDR1 MGHRA and CDR2 YSYEKL. V dropped 3 bases and J dropped 5; count of bases not matched to a gene: 5. The CDR3 runs to 14 residues. Here the CDR3 reads CASSHRTGANEQYF. The CDR3 coding sequence is TGCGCCAGCAGCCATAGGACAGGGGCTAACGAGCAGTACTTC.

This clonotype was detected many times. V gene TRBV19 combines with J gene TRBJ1-2, with 8 positions matching TRBD1. J lost 7 bases, V lost 7 bases, and 5 bases had no gene match. The CDR3 loop spans 12 amino acids. Germline-derived CDR1 and CDR2 are LNHDA and SQIVND (reference sequence). The CDR3 sequence is CASIGTGGGYTF. CDR3 nucleotides: TGTGCCAGTATTGGGACAGGAGGTGGCTACACCTTC. Supplemented by reference TRBV19 and TRBJ1-2, the full variable domain reads DGGITQSPKYLFRKEGQNVTLSCEQNLNHDAMYWYRQDPGQGLRLIYYSQIVNDFQKGDIAEGYSVSREKKESFPLTVTSAQKNPTAFYLCASIGTGGGYTFGSGTRLTVV.

The V and J genes are TRBV7-9 and TRBJ2-5, with TRBD2 matching over 7 bases. V shed 6 bases, J shed 2 bases, and the junction held 15 bases outside the gene matches. Germline CDR1 is SEHNR and CDR2 is FQNEAQ (reference sequence). The length of the CDR3 is 17 residues. For the CDR3, the DNA is TGTGCCAGCAGGGCGGCAGAACAGCGGGGCCCTCAAGAGACCCAGTACTTC. Its translation: CASRAAEQRGPQETQYF. Drawing the rest from reference TRBV7-9 and TRBJ2-5, the complete variable domain is DTGVSQNPRHKITKRGQNVTFRCDPISEHNRLYWYRQTLGQGPEFLTYFQNEAQLEKSRLLSDRFSAERPKGSFSTLEIQRTEQGDSAMYLCASRAAEQRGPQETQYFGPGTRLLVL.

This clonotype came up once. The CDR3 bases are TGTGCCAGCAGTTCATACACGGGCTACGAGCAGTACGTC. This gives the protein CASSSYTGYEQYV. The chain links TRBV28 to TRBJ2-7; unclear D gene. Between the trimmed V and J ends, which lost 4 bases and 3 bases, there was a span of 10 bases. Germline V CDR1 and CDR2: MDHEN, SYDVKM. CDR3 length equals 13 residues.

V gene TRBV24-1 combines with J gene TRBJ2-1, with no clear D. V shed 3 bases and J shed 2 bases, with 19 bases lying between them. CDR3 size: 18 residues. CDR1 and CDR2 (germline): KGHDR, SFDVKD. The CDR3, as DNA: TGTGCCACCAGTGATCCCTTGACGGAATCGAAAACCTACAATGAGCAGTTCTTC. This sequence encodes CATSDPLTESKTYNEQFF.

This clonotype was observed a few times. This chain uses TRBV7-6 with TRBJ1-4, with D perhaps matching TRBD1 (5 bases). Germline CDR1 SGHVS, CDR2 FNYEAQ. V shed 5 bases and J shed 7 bases, with 8 bases lying between them. There are 12 residues in the CDR3. CDR3 bases: TGTGCCAGCAGCCGGGACGGTGAAAAACTGTTTTTT. Its protein product is CASSRDGEKLFF.

The rearrangement joins TRBV2 to TRBJ2-2, with TRBD2 as a possible D gene (6 bases). V shed 2 bases and J shed 5 bases, with 9 bases lying between them. The CDR3 sequence is 14 residues long. Germline CDR1 and CDR2: SNHLY and FYNNEI. CDR3 coding DNA: TGTGCCAGCAGTGAATACGGAGGGACCGGGGAGCTGTTTTTT. Its translation is CASSEYGGTGELFF.

Ten or more counts support this clonotype. The chain employs TRBV6-1 and TRBJ2-7; the match to TRBD1 covers 7 bases. Germline values: CDR1 MNHNS, CDR2 SASEGT. The CDR3 contains 13 residues. Trimming cost V 5 bases and J 3 bases; bases outside gene matches: 4. The CDR3 DNA reads TGTGCCAGCAGTCCCAGGGGGTACTACGAGCAGTACTTC. Residues: CASSPRGYYEQYF.

This clonotype was observed a handful of times. The chain joins TRBV10-2 to TRBJ2-7, with TRBD1 matching 10 bases. The CDR3 sequence is 16 residues long. With V trimmed by 2 bases and J by 5 bases, 9 bases remained unmatched. The germline gives CDR1 WSHSY, CDR2 SAAADI. The CDR3 DNA follows: TGCGCCAGCAGTGAGCCCCGGGACAGGGGATCCGACGAGCAGTACTTC. Its translation is CASSEPRDRGSDEQYF.

The chain combines TRBV27 with TRBJ2-3; 11 bases line up with TRBD1. The CDR3 has 16 residues. The germline V gene encodes CDR1 MNHEY and CDR2 SMNVEV (reference sequence). The junction had 6 bases not matched to a gene; V was cut back by 2 bases and J by 5 bases. CDR3 protein: CASSLARTGGEDTQYF. As DNA, the CDR3 is TGTGCCAGCAGTTTAGCTCGGACAGGGGGCGAAGATACGCAGTATTTT.

Notes on this clonotype: One end of the junction fails to match germline, which may point to a read error. This chain links TRBV2 with TRBJ2-4; unclear D gene. The germline gives CDR1 SNHLY, CDR2 FYNNEI. The CDR3 runs to 9 residues. The CDR3 bases are TGTGCCAGCAGTGAAGGAGCAAGCTTC. It translates to CASSEGASF.

The CDR3 nucleotides read TGTGCCAGTAGATCGACTAGCGGGGGGGCTGATACGCAGTATTTT. Protein sequence: CASRSTSGGADTQYF. This sequence joins TRBV19 and TRBJ2-3, with TRBD2 matching over 14 bases. CDR1 is LNHDA, CDR2 SQIVND, per germline (reference sequence). The length of the CDR3 is 15 residues. V gave up 6 bases and J gave up 6 bases; unmatched junction bases: 5.

The chain links TRBV19 to TRBJ2-1; D is ambiguous. The germline V and J ends were trimmed by 1 base and 2 bases, with 9 bases remaining between them. The CDR3 is 15 amino acids. The germline V gene has CDR1 LNHDA and CDR2 SQIVND (reference sequence). CDR3 protein: CASSIAGHPYNEQFF. In DNA form, the CDR3 reads TGTGCCAGTAGTATAGCAGGTCACCCCTACAATGAGCAGTTCTTC.

The CDR3 reads CSVESSGGYGYTF. CDR3 bases: TGCAGCGTTGAATCTTCCGGAGGCTATGGCTACACCTTC. The V gene is TRBV29-1, the J gene TRBJ1-2; no clear D. V was shortened by 2 bases and J by 4 bases, with 11 bases between the two germline ends. CDR1 and CDR2 (germline): SQVTM, ANQGSEA. The CDR3 spans 13 residues.

This clonotype was counted at least ten times. The chain carries TRBV7-6 and TRBJ1-1; a weak D match, TRBD1 (5 bases). Germline lookup yields CDR1 SGHVS and CDR2 FNYEAQ. This CDR3 contains 14 residues. Trimming stripped 4 bases from V and 8 bases from J, with 17 bases between. CDR3: CASSSGPHGGEAFF. The CDR3 DNA reads as TGTGCCAGCAGCTCTGGCCCCCACGGGGGAGAAGCTTTCTTT.

The rearrangement uses TRBV5-5 and TRBJ1-2; no clear D. CDR1 and CDR2 from the germline V gene are SGHKS and YYEKEE (reference sequence). The CDR3 has 14 amino acids. V shed 0 bases and J shed 6 bases, with 12 bases lying between them. CDR3 region: CASSLGAETNGYTF. CDR3 DNA: TGTGCCAGCAGCTTGGGTGCCGAAACGAATGGCTACACCTTC.

This clonotype occurred a few times. V and J are TRBV7-6 and TRBJ2-7; TRBD1 matches at 9 bases. The CDR3 loop spans 14 amino acids. Germline CDR1 SGHVS, CDR2 FNYEAQ. V shed 8 bases, J shed 5 bases, and the junction held 10 bases outside the gene matches. The CDR3 sequence: CASAPGTGWDEQYF. DNA for the CDR3: TGTGCCAGCGCACCCGGGACAGGGTGGGACGAGCAGTACTTC.

This clonotype was counted ten times or more. The CDR3 DNA sequence: TGTGCCAGCAGTTGGGGTGTTACTGAAGCTTTCTTT. It translates to CASSWGVTEAFF. This sequence joins TRBV12-3 or TRBV12-4 and TRBJ1-1; D is unclear. Trimming removed 4 bases at V and 5 bases at J, with 8 bases between. The CDR3 runs 12 residues.